The clone carrying this T cell receptor beta chain was found a few times. Germline V gene sequence: CDR1 SEHNR, CDR2 FQNEAQ (reference sequence). The ends were cut back, 1 base at V and 0 bases at J, with 7 bases in the middle. The CDR3 extends over 15 amino acids. This sample was taken from a study of blood T cell repertoires in COVID-19. In the study overall: Sites across the United States, Italy and Spain contributed samples from acute and convalescent COVID-19. Nucleic acid was either cDNA or gDNA, and it came from T cells, B-cell-depleted T cells, or PBMCs.

Per the original methods: It was from reference gene primer amplification that nucleated cell counts were estimated. Clones were sequenced by immunoSEQ multiplex PCR, and TCRdb holds only the in-frame ones, with some missing. V and J calls and clone size are those listed in that table; D and trimming were worked out from the DNA. Counted here are approximately 140,000 clones, over 80% occurring once; the ten biggest clones make up 1.5% to 2%. The receptor comes from a human donor in a cohort sampled during active COVID-19. The rearrangement links TRBV7-9 to TRBJ1-3; no firm D call. Sequenced: peripheral blood. CDR3 nucleotide sequence: TGTGCCAGCAGCTTAGAGCCGAACTCTGGAAACACCATATATTTT. It specifies CASSLEPNSGNTIYF.